Below, 18 T cell receptor beta chains from the same sample are listed, as sequenced in a study of T cell responses to AZD1222 COVID-19 vaccine. Produced via immunoSEQ multiplex PCR; TCRdb's table is partial and in-frame only. The data show 89,000 or so clones, with around 93% seen just once and about 30% held by the top ten. This sample comprised peripheral blood, obtained 28 days after the second AZD1222 dose. The receptors shown here come from an adult who received the AZD1222 COVID-19 vaccine.

This sequence joins TRBV5-6 and TRBJ1-1; D ambiguous. Germline V gene sequence: CDR1 SGHDT, CDR2 YYEEEE. The ends were cut back, 0 bases at V and 9 bases at J, with 12 bases in the middle. The CDR3 loop spans 13 amino acids. CDR3 DNA sequence: TGTGCCAGCAGCTTGGGATCGGCATTTCAAGCTTTCTTT. This translates into CASSLGSAFQAFF.

The genes are TRBV19 and TRBJ2-1, with D unresolved. V lost 3 bases and J 2 bases, leaving 14 bases between the germline ends. CDR1 is LNHDA and CDR2 is SQIVND in the germline V gene (reference sequence). CDR3 length: 16 residues. CDR3 nucleotides: TGTGCCAGTAGTATCGGGTCTCTCAGGCCCTACAATGAGCAGTTCTTC. Translating it yields CASSIGSLRPYNEQFF.

This rearrangement joins TRBV7-9 to TRBJ2-1; tentatively, D is TRBD2 (5 bases). Germline V gene lookup returns CDR1 SEHNR and CDR2 FQNEAQ (reference sequence). CDR3 size: 14 residues. V was shortened by 6 bases and J by 7 bases, with 16 bases between the two germline ends. CDR3 region: CASSYSDPGNEQFF. The DNA of the CDR3 is TGTGCCAGCAGTTATTCGGACCCGGGGAATGAGCAGTTCTTC. The variable domain in full, completed from reference TRBV7-9 and TRBJ2-1, reads DTGVSQNPRHKITKRGQNVTFRCDPISEHNRLYWYRQTLGQGPEFLTYFQNEAQLEKSRLLSDRFSAERPKGSFSTLEIQRTEQGDSAMYLCASSYSDPGNEQFFGPGTRLTVL.

The chain uses TRBV3-1 (or the pseudogene TRBV3-2) and TRBJ2-7; TRBD2 matches 13 bases. The V and J ends lost 0 bases and 4 bases, in that order; junction bases with no gene match: 18. This CDR3 is built from 21 residues. Germline V gene data show CDR1 as LGHDT and CDR2 as YNNKEL (reference sequence). CDR3 amino acids: CASSQDLPGQRTSGRLYEQYF. The DNA of the CDR3 is TGTGCCAGCAGCCAAGATCTCCCTGGACAGAGGACTAGCGGGAGACTGTACGAGCAGTACTTC.

This chain uses TRBV5-4 with TRBJ2-7, with unresolved D. This CDR3 is 14 amino acids long. V was clipped by 0 bases and J by 2 bases, with 9 bases between them. CDR1 and CDR2 (germline): SGHNT, YYREEE (reference sequence). The CDR3 sequence: CASSLGDGPYEQYF. Here the CDR3 DNA reads TGTGCCAGCAGCTTGGGAGACGGACCCTACGAGCAGTACTTC.

This clone was detected only a few times. V gene TRBV6-2 or TRBV6-3 combines with J gene TRBJ2-5, with 7 bases fitting TRBD2. Germline V gives CDR1 MNHEY, CDR2 SVGEGT. The length of the CDR3 is 13 residues. The trim removed 2 bases at V and 5 bases at J, leaving 2 bases unmatched. CDR3 nucleotides: TGTGCCAGCAGTTACCGGGAGGCGGAGACCCAGTACTTC. Protein sequence: CASSYREAETQYF.

V usage is TRBV6-6 and J usage is TRBJ2-5; D is unresolved. CDR1 MNHNY and CDR2 SVGAGI come from the germline V gene (reference sequence). This CDR3 is built from 12 residues. V dropped 2 bases and J dropped 4 bases, with 5 bases sitting between them. The DNA for the CDR3 is TGTGCCAGCAGTTACATGAGAGAGACCCAGTACTTC. This gives the protein CASSYMRETQYF.

The chain joins TRBV7-9 to TRBJ2-5, with no clear D. Germline V gene data show CDR1 as SEHNR and CDR2 as FQNEAQ (reference sequence). CDR3 length: 18 residues. V lost 6 bases and J 0 bases, leaving 23 bases between the germline ends. The CDR3 DNA follows: TGTGCCAGCAGTCTACCGTTACTACTTCCCTCGTACCAAGAGACCCAGTACTTC. The encoded protein is CASSLPLLLPSYQETQYF. Drawing the rest from reference TRBV7-9 and TRBJ2-5, the complete variable domain is DTGVSQNPRHKITKRGQNVTFRCDPISEHNRLYWYRQTLGQGPEFLTYFQNEAQLEKSRLLSDRFSAERPKGSFSTLEIQRTEQGDSAMYLCASSLPLLLPSYQETQYFGPGTRLLVL.

V usage is TRBV6-5 and J usage is TRBJ2-4; 9 nucleotides match TRBD1. J lost 6 bases, V lost 2 bases, and 8 bases had no gene match. CDR1 and CDR2 from the germline V gene are MNHEY and SVGAGI. CDR3 length: 16 amino acids. The CDR3 reads CASSYLGQGLSNIQYF. The DNA of the CDR3 is TGTGCCAGCAGTTACCTTGGACAGGGGCTATCAAACATTCAGTACTTC.

CDR3 residues: CAISDAGTSEFF. The CDR3, as DNA: TGTGCCATCAGTGATGCCGGGACTTCGGAGTTCTTC. The chain uses TRBV10-3 and TRBJ2-1, with a possible D match to TRBD2 (6 bases). CDR1 and CDR2 from the germline V gene are ENHRY and SYGVKD. V lost 3 bases, J lost 14 bases, and 14 bases lay in between. The CDR3 runs 12 residues.

Details on this clone: Germline and junction disagree at one end, which may indicate a read error. The CDR3 is CASNVGGLAGVTNTGELFF. CDR3 DNA sequence: TGTGCCAGCAACGTAGGGGGACTAGCGGGAGTTACGAACACCGGGGAGCTGTTTTTT. The chain uses TRBV9 and TRBJ2-2; 14 bases agree with TRBD2. The CDR3 length is 19 residues. Germline CDR1 reads SGDLS; CDR2 reads YYNGEE.

This rearrangement joins TRBV9 to TRBJ2-5; TRBD1 or TRBD2 may be the D gene (5 bases each). The CDR3 has 11 amino acids. Germline V gives CDR1 SGDLS, CDR2 YYNGEE. V was clipped by 7 bases and J by 4 bases, with 8 bases between them. Here the CDR3 reads CASAGGETQYF. CDR3 sequence (DNA): TGTGCCAGCGCTGGGGGAGAGACCCAGTACTTC.

The V gene is TRBV9, the J gene TRBJ2-3; D is unresolved. The CDR3 loop spans 12 amino acids. Trimming took off 4 bases at V and 4 bases at J, with 7 bases between the two ends. The germline CDR1 and CDR2 sequences are SGDLS and YYNGEE. The CDR3 reads CASSLNSDTQYF. CDR3 nucleotides: TGTGCCAGCAGCCTAAACTCAGATACGCAGTATTTT. Combining the CDR3 with reference TRBV9 and TRBJ2-3 gives the whole variable domain DSGVTQTPKHLITATGQRVTLRCSPRSGDLSVYWYQQSLDQGLQFLIQYYNGEERAKGNILERFSAQQFPDLHSELNLSSLELGDSALYFCASSLNSDTQYFGPGTRLTVL.

The V gene is TRBV7-9, the J gene TRBJ2-7; D may be TRBD2 (6 bases). Germline CDR1 reads SEHNR; CDR2 reads FQNEAQ (reference sequence). Trimming removed 1 base at V and 3 bases at J, with 10 bases between. The CDR3 is 14 amino acids. This chain's CDR3 is CASSLGTINYEQYF. The CDR3 coding sequence is TGTGCCAGCAGCTTAGGGACTATAAACTACGAGCAGTACTTC.

The rearrangement joins TRBV3-1 (or the pseudogene TRBV3-2) to TRBJ2-1; 13 positions match TRBD2. Losses at the gene ends were 4 bases for V and 7 bases for J; bases not matched to a gene: 10. Germline lookup yields CDR1 LGHDT and CDR2 YNNKEL (reference sequence). The CDR3 sequence is 17 residues long. This CDR3 reads CASSRGVGLAGENEQFF. The CDR3, as DNA: TGTGCCAGCAGCCGGGGGGTCGGACTAGCGGGAGAGAATGAGCAGTTCTTC.

J is TRBJ1-1 and V is TRBV20-1, with 7 nucleotides matching TRBD1. The CDR3 runs 15 residues. Germline V gene sequence: CDR1 DFQATT, CDR2 SNEGSKA (reference sequence). The V segment lost 3 bases and the J segment 0 bases; nucleotides outside the gene matches: 7. DNA for the CDR3: TGCAGTGCTAGTCTAGGGACAGCCATGAACACTGAAGCTTTCTTT. Its translation: CSASLGTAMNTEAFF.

The chain is built from TRBV11-3 and TRBJ2-3; D is perhaps TRBD2 (6 bases). CDR1 is SGHNT and CDR2 is YENEEA in the germline V gene. V was cut by 1 base and J by 4 bases, with 6 bases left in between. The CDR3 has 13 residues. This chain's CDR3 is CASSLAGADTQYF. The CDR3 coding sequence is TGTGCCAGCAGCTTAGCGGGGGCAGATACGCAGTATTTT.

CDR3 loop: CASRRSGTDVYEQYF. Written as DNA, the CDR3 is TGTGCCAGCCGAAGATCCGGGACAGACGTCTACGAGCAGTACTTC. The gene calls are TRBV19 and TRBJ2-7; 7 nucleotides agree with TRBD1. The germline V gene encodes CDR1 LNHDA and CDR2 SQIVND (reference sequence). Germline trimming cut 9 bases from V and 3 bases from J; bases unmatched to any gene: 14. CDR3 length: 15 amino acids.